This entry is about one T cell receptor (beta chain). CDR3 length: 13 amino acids. Trimming removed 3 bases from V and 7 bases from J, with 12 bases in between. CDR1 is SGHVS and CDR2 is FNYEAQ in the germline V gene. Via MiXCR, TCRdb re-called the 5' RACE reads, giving one row per CDR3 protein. The sample yields tens of thousands of distinct CDR3 sequences, around 11% seen once. This sample was included in a study of early T cells in non-severe SARS-CoV-2 infection. V usage is TRBV7-6 and J usage is TRBJ2-5; D gene uncertain. This TCR came from an adult who was a healthcare worker with PCR-confirmed SARS-CoV-2 infection or an uninfected control (not recorded which). The starting material was whole blood, obtained at baseline. Here the CDR3 DNA reads TGTGCCAGCAGCTTCCCTTCCGGTGGGACCCAGTACTTC. It yields the protein CASSFPSGGTQYF.